This T cell receptor beta chain was recorded in a study of post-analysis software for immune sequencing data. Study-level results: TRBV5-6, TRBV5-1 and TRBV20-1 were among five TRBV segments more frequent in patients than controls.

This clonotype has at least ten counts. The antigen remains unidentified. The library was made from cDNA and included unique molecular identifiers. TCRdb redid the calling of the PCR reads with MiXCR, one entry per CDR3 protein. Of over 250,000 distinct CDR3 sequences in the sample, about 40% were seen once. The CDR3 has 16 amino acids. CDR1 is SGHRS, CDR2 YFSETQ, per germline. V lost 3 bases, J lost 6 bases, and 19 bases lay in between. This chain links TRBV5-1 with TRBJ2-1; no firm D call. The sequencing input was blood. The TCR was taken from a girl aged 10 to 17 with multiple sclerosis. The CDR3 nucleotides are TGCGCCAGCAGCTCTTACCCTTCGGCGGCACGCAATGAGCAGTTCTTC. Its protein is CASSSYPSAARNEQFF.